Detailed here is one T cell receptor (beta chain). The data were produced by immunoSEQ multiplex PCR, yet TCRdb's version contains in-frame clones alone and is incomplete. Among around 250,000 clones listed, about 80% were seen once. This sample is drawn from a study of blood T cell repertoires in COVID-19. On the study more broadly: Samples representing acute and convalescent COVID-19 were sourced from the United States, Italy and Spain.

Enrolled through a virtual design, the participants were between roughly 18 and 90 years of age and came from under 25 US areas. Recovered participants had two consecutive negative NP/OP PCR tests, healthcare professional clearance, or symptom resolution. Germline V gene sequence: CDR1 SQVTM, CDR2 ANQGSEA. V dropped 1 base and J dropped 2 bases, with 12 bases sitting between them. This CDR3 is 14 amino acids long. Sequenced input: PBMCs or T cells enriched from blood (not recorded which). J is TRBJ2-7 and V is TRBV29-1, with D tentatively TRBD2 (5 bases). The source of this sequence is a man aged 50 or older who had recovered from COVID-19. CDR3 in DNA: TGCAGCGTTGAAGTGAGGACGGGAACCTACGAGCAGTACTTC. This gives the protein CSVEVRTGTYEQYF.